The present T cell receptor (beta chain) was sequenced within a study of response to subunit inactivated influenza vaccine. In its sample, this clonotype was seen a few times. The target antigen is unknown. TCRdb processed the RT-PCR reads anew with MiXCR; each CDR3 protein has one entry. The data show about 480,000 distinct CDR3 sequences, 25% seen once. The CDR3 has 13 residues. Germline V CDR1 and CDR2: KGHDR, SFDVKD. V was cut by 6 bases and J by 6 bases, with 12 bases left in between. Findings and limits, study-wide: Each seasonal flu vaccination may recruit only limited new T cells, authors suggested.

This chain joins TRBV24-1 and TRBJ2-3; D remains ambiguous. The TCR was taken from a man in his forties or fifties who received an inactivated influenza vaccine. The input for sequencing was CD4+ T cells sorted from PBMCs, taken roughly 5 days after vaccination. CDR3 loop: CATSRTGSDTQYF. CDR3 bases: TGTGCCACCAGTCGGACGGGCTCGGATACGCAGTATTTT.